This TCR beta chain was sequenced in a study of T cell clusters in autoimmune cytopenias. General study results and limits: TRB repertoire shifts in secondary cytopenia and chronic lymphocytic leukemia mostly reflected lymphoma, not autoimmunity. Comparing secondary cytopenia with chronic lymphocytic leukemia showed no cluster-lack signature, apparently masked by lymphoma repertoire. Physiological T cell clusters of healthy donors were apparently absent in primary autoimmune cytopenia patients. Active autoimmune hepatitis patients had about 3.3-fold fewer exclusive TRB clusters than healthy donors.

Approximately 36,000 genome equivalents of blood DNA were amplified for TRB. Germline assignment: CDR1 LGHNA and CDR2 YSLEER. This CDR3 comprises 16 residues. Multiplex touch-down PCR amplified TRB using TRB-A and TRB-B pools in one tube. TCRdb reprocessed the multiplex PCR reads and keeps a single row for each CDR3 protein, giving no DNA. This sample contains 7,800 or so distinct CDR3 sequences. In the case of this clonotype: Its specificity is unknown.

The clonotype was recovered from a human donor with an autoimmune cytopenia or autoimmune hepatitis (not recorded which). Sequencing input: peripheral blood. The chain carries TRBV4-3 and TRBJ2-7; TCRdb's D call of TRBD2 is untestable without DNA. This CDR3 reads CASSQVLIGRSYEQYF.